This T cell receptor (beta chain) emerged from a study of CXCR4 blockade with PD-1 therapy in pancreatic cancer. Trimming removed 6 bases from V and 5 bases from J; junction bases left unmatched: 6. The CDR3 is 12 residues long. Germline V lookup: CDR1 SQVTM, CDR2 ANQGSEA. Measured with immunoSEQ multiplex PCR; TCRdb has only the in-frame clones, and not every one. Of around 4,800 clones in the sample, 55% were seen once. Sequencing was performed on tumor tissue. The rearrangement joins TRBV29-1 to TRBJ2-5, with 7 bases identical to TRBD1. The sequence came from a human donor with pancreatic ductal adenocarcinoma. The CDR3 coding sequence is TGCAGCGTCAGACAGGGTCCGGAGACCCAGTACTTC. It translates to CSVRQGPETQYF. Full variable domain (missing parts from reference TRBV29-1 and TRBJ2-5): SAVISQKPSRDICQRGTSLTIQCQVDSQVTMMFWYRQQPGQSLTLIATANQGSEATYESGFVIDKFPISRPNLTFSTLTVSNMSPEDSSIYLCSVRQGPETQYFGPGTRLLVL.